Shown below are 17 T cell receptor beta chains from a single sample sequenced in a study of human T cells and chemical hapten exposure (dated by TCRdb to the early 2020s). The intended sense of this specimen's time point label: pre-sensitization, week 0. The treatment or condition label, as the study defines it: therapeutic diphenylcyclopropenone sensitization with weekly scalp DPC. Library preparation used RACE. For sequencing, a NextSeq 500 was employed. The public reads were reanalyzed by TCRdb: fastp trimming at Q25, MiXCR alignment, in-frame beta chains only. Identical CDR3 protein sequences are pooled into one entry, listed with their most common genes and DNA. The sample table shows roughly 250,000 distinct CDR3 sequences, and over 8% are seen once. The ten largest make up about 2.5% of the sample. The material sequenced was whole blood, taken in connection with sensitization to the hapten diphenylcyclopropenone (DPC). The receptors originated from a woman aged 40 to 50 with alopecia areata. Some clones in this sample may be carry-over from other donors' samples.

This chain uses TRBV5-1 with TRBJ2-7, with a weak D call TRBD1 (5 bases). V was cut by 5 bases and J by 1 base, with 13 bases left in between. The CDR3 has 14 amino acids. Germline CDR1 reads SGHRS; CDR2 reads YFSETQ. CDR3 protein: CASRPQGSSYEQYF. The CDR3 DNA reads as TGCGCCAGCAGACCTCAGGGCAGTTCCTACGAGCAGTACTTC. The complete variable domain, with remaining parts taken from reference TRBV5-1 and TRBJ2-7, reads KAGVTQTPRYLIKTRGQQVTLSCSPISGHRSVSWYQQTPGQGLQFLFEYFSETQRNKGNFPGRFSGRQFSNSRSEMNVSTLELGDSALYLCASRPQGSSYEQYFGPGTRLTVT.

This clonotype was counted a few times. This rearrangement joins TRBV24-1 to TRBJ1-4; D possibly corresponds to TRBD1 (5 bases). Trimming stripped 9 bases from V and 4 bases from J, with 11 bases between. CDR1 and CDR2 from the germline V gene are KGHDR and SFDVKD. There are 13 residues in the CDR3. Written as DNA, the CDR3 is TGTGCCACCCGGGACGATAATAATGAAAAACTGTTTTTT. It is translated as CATRDDNNEKLFF.

CDR3 bases: TGTGCCAGCAGCCAAGCAAGGGGGCAGGCTGGCTACACCTTC. It encodes CASSQARGQAGYTF. The chain has TRBV3-1 and TRBJ1-2, with 7 bases aligning to TRBD1. The length of the CDR3 is 14 residues. Trimming cost V 1 base and J 7 bases; bases outside gene matches: 6. Germline V lookup: CDR1 LGHDT, CDR2 YNNKEL (reference sequence).

The V and J genes are TRBV7-6 and TRBJ2-1, with D possibly matching TRBD2 (6 bases). The CDR3 covers 15 residues. Trimming took 7 bases from V and 6 from J, leaving 19 bases between them. Germline CDR1 reads SGHVS; CDR2 reads FNYEAQ. The CDR3 region is CASTAGRRESNEQFF. The CDR3 DNA reads as TGTGCCAGCACCGCTGGGAGGAGGGAAAGCAATGAGCAGTTCTTC.

This clonotype has a count of ten or more. The chain carries TRBV27 and TRBJ2-3; the D gene is possibly TRBD2 (5 bases). Trimming removed 6 bases from V and 6 bases from J, with 13 bases in between. Germline CDR1 reads MNHEY; CDR2 reads SMNVEV (reference sequence). The length of the CDR3 is 13 residues. The CDR3 loop is CASRAGLMDTQYF. The DNA of the CDR3 is TGTGCCAGCAGGGCGGGTTTAATGGATACGCAGTATTTT.

The chain recombines TRBV11-2 with TRBJ2-1, with D unclear. There are 15 residues in the CDR3. Germline values: CDR1 SGHAT, CDR2 FQNNGV. V lost 0 bases, J lost 6 bases, and 12 bases lay in between. The CDR3 sequence is CASSLDGGSRNEQFF. The CDR3 bases are TGTGCCAGCAGCTTAGATGGCGGTAGCCGCAATGAGCAGTTCTTC.

This clonotype was seen repeatedly, ten times or more. The chain uses TRBV5-1 and TRBJ2-6; possibly TRBD1 for D (6 bases). CDR1 and CDR2 from the germline V gene are SGHRS and YFSETQ. This CDR3 contains 16 residues. Trimming removed 4 bases at V and 4 bases at J, with 15 bases between. The CDR3 DNA reads TGCGCCAGCAGCCCAGGACAGTCTGACGGGGCCAACGTCCTGACTTTC. Amino acid sequence: CASSPGQSDGANVLTF. Based on the CDR3 plus reference TRBV5-1 and TRBJ2-6, the full variable domain is KAGVTQTPRYLIKTRGQQVTLSCSPISGHRSVSWYQQTPGQGLQFLFEYFSETQRNKGNFPGRFSGRQFSNSRSEMNVSTLELGDSALYLCASSPGQSDGANVLTFGAGSRLTVL.

This clonotype came up a few times. The genes are TRBV3-1 and TRBJ1-3; D unclear. Germline CDR1 LGHDT, CDR2 YNNKEL (reference sequence). Trimming shortened V by 3 bases and J by 0 bases, and 3 bases separated the two germline ends. This CDR3 region has 13 residues. DNA of the CDR3: TGTGCCAGCAGCCAGATCTCTGGAAACACCATATATTTT. Protein sequence: CASSQISGNTIYF.

This chain uses TRBV6-2 or TRBV6-3 with TRBJ2-7; no clear D. V shed 5 bases and J shed 2 bases, with 19 bases lying between them. The CDR3 is made up of 16 amino acids. Germline assignment: CDR1 MNHEY and CDR2 SVGEGT. CDR3 sequence reads: CASSILRERAAYEQYF. CDR3 DNA sequence: TGTGCCAGCAGTATCCTCCGCGAAAGGGCGGCCTACGAGCAGTACTTC.

This chain uses TRBV7-3 with TRBJ1-2; unclear D gene. Germline loops: CDR1 SGHTA, CDR2 FQGTGA. The CDR3 length is 14 residues. Trimming stripped 5 bases from V and 6 bases from J, with 16 bases between. This chain's CDR3 is CASSPHSGRDGYTF. The CDR3 DNA follows: TGTGCCAGCAGCCCGCATAGTGGTCGAGATGGCTACACCTTC.

The chain carries TRBV7-2 and TRBJ2-2, with D maybe TRBD1 (6 bases). The V gene's germline CDR1 is SGHTA and CDR2 FQGNSA. The CDR3 is 15 residues long. The ends were cut back, 7 bases at V and 1 base at J, with 13 bases in the middle. This chain's CDR3 is CASTSGTLNTGELFF. In DNA, the CDR3 is TGTGCCAGCACCTCAGGGACATTGAACACCGGGGAGCTGTTTTTT. The full variable domain, its missing parts supplied by reference TRBV7-2 and TRBJ2-2, is GAGVSQSPSNKVTEKGKDVELRCDPISGHTALYWYRQSLGQGLEFLIYFQGNSAPDKSGLPSDRFSAERTGGSVSTLTIQRTQQEDSAVYLCASTSGTLNTGELFFGEGSRLTVL.

This clonotype was found many times. The V and J genes are TRBV3-1 and TRBJ1-5; unclear D gene. The length of the CDR3 is 13 residues. The V end lost 3 bases, the J end lost 9 bases, and 12 bases lay between the germline ends. Per the germline V gene, CDR1 is LGHDT and CDR2 is YNNKEL (reference sequence). The CDR3 DNA follows: TGTGCCAGCAGCCAGGCGGACTGGGGGCCCCAGCATTTT. This sequence encodes CASSQADWGPQHF.

The sample holds a few counts of this clonotype. This chain links TRBV16 with TRBJ2-7; tentatively, D is TRBD2 (7 bases). Germline V gene lookup returns CDR1 KGHSY and CDR2 FQNENV. The CDR3 contains 17 residues. V was trimmed by 5 bases and J by 0 bases, leaving 20 bases between them. For the CDR3, the DNA is TGTGCCAGCAGCTCCCCCGGGGGGCAGTACGGCTCCTACGAGCAGTACTTC. Amino acid sequence: CASSSPGGQYGSYEQYF.

A note on this clonotype: One junction end disagrees with the germline gene, perhaps due to a read error. The chain combines TRBV7-2 with TRBJ1-2; tentative D call: TRBD1 (5 bases). The CDR3 runs 17 residues. The germline gives CDR1 SGHTA, CDR2 FQGNSA. The CDR3 loop reads CVSSLVALGRVNYGYTF. In DNA form, the CDR3 reads TGTGTCAGCAGCTTAGTGGCCTTGGGACGGGTTAACTATGGCTACACCTTC.

V and J are TRBV11-2 and TRBJ2-5, with D possibly TRBD2 on 5 matching bases. The V gene lost 6 bases and the J gene lost 4 bases, with 12 bases spanning the gap. The CDR3 length is 13 residues. Per the germline V gene, CDR1 is SGHAT and CDR2 is FQNNGV. The CDR3 is CASSRWERETQYF. Here the CDR3 DNA reads TGTGCCAGCAGTCGGTGGGAGCGAGAGACCCAGTACTTC.

This clonotype occurred a few times. V usage is TRBV20-1 and J usage is TRBJ2-3; D is perhaps TRBD1 or TRBD2 (5 bases each). Germline values: CDR1 DFQATT, CDR2 SNEGSKA (reference sequence). There are 14 residues in the CDR3. V was pared by 6 bases and J by 4 bases, with 17 bases between. The CDR3 loop is CSARPGLGADTQYF. The CDR3 region has the DNA TGCAGTGCAAGACCGGGGCTGGGGGCAGATACGCAGTATTTT.

This clonotype was detected many times. J is TRBJ2-1 and V is TRBV29-1; D is possibly TRBD1 (5 bases). CDR1 is SQVTM, CDR2 ANQGSEA, per germline. V was pared by 7 bases and J by 8 bases, with 21 bases between. The CDR3 has 14 residues. The CDR3 is CSGRREVGVDEQFF. CDR3 nucleotide sequence: TGCAGCGGTCGCCGTGAGGTAGGGGTCGATGAGCAGTTCTTC.